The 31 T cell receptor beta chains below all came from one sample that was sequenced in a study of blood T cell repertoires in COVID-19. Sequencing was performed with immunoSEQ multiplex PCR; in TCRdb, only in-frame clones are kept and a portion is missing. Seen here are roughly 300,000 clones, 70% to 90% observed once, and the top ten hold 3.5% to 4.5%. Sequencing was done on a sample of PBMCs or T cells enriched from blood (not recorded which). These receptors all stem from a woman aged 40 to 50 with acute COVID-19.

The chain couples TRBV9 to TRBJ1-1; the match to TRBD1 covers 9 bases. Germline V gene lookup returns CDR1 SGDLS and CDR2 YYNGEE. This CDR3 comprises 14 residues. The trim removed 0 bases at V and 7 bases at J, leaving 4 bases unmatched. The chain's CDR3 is CASSVGDRAYEAFF. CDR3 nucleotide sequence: TGTGCCAGCAGCGTAGGGGACAGGGCATATGAAGCTTTCTTT.

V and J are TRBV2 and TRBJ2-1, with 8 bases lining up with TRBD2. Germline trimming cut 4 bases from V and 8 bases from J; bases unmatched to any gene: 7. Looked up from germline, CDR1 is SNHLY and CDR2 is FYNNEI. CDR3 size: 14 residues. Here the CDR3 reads CASSVRGGYDEQFF. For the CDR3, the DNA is TGTGCCAGCAGTGTTCGGGGGGGTTACGATGAGCAGTTCTTC.

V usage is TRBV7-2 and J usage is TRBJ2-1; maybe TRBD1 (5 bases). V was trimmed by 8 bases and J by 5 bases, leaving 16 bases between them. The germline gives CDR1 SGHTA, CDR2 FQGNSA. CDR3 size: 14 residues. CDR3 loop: CASLPSGAHNEQFF. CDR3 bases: TGTGCCAGCCTGCCCAGTGGGGCCCACAATGAGCAGTTCTTC.

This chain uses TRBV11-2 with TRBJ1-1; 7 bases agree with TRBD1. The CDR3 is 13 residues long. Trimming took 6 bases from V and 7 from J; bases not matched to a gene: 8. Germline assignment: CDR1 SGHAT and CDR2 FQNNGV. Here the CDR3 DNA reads TGTGCCAGCAGTTCTCTCCGGGACAGTGAAGCTTTCTTT. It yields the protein CASSSLRDSEAFF.

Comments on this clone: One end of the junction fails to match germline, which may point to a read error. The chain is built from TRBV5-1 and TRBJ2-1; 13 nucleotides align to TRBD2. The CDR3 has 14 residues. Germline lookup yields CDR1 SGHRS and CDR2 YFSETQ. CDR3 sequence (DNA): TGCGCCAGCAGGACCGGGACTAGCGGGACCCTGTGGGTCTTC. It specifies CASRTGTSGTLWVF.

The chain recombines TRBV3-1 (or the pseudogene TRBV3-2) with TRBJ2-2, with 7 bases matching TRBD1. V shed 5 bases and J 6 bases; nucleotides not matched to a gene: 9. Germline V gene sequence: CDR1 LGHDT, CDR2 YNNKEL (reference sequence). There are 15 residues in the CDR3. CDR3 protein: CASSSMGQLSGELFF. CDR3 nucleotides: TGTGCCAGCAGCTCAATGGGACAGTTATCCGGGGAGCTGTTTTTT.

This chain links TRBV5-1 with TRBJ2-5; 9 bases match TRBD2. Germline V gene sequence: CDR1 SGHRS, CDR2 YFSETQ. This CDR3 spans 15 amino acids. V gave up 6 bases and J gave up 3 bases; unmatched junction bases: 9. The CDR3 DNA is TGCGCCAGCACACCACTGGCGGGGGGGGAAGAGACCCAGTACTTC. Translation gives CASTPLAGGEETQYF.

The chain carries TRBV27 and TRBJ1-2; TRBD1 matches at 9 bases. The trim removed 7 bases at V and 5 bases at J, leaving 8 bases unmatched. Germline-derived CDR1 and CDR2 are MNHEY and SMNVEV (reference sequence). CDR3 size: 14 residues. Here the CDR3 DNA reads TGTGCCAGCACTCAGGGGACAGGGCAGTATGGCTACACCTTC. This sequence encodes CASTQGTGQYGYTF.

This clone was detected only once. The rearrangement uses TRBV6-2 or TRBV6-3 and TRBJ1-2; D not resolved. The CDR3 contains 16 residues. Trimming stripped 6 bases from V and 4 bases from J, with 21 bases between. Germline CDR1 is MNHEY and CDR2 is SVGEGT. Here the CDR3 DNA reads TGTGCCAGCAGCCCCACCGAGACGGTTGGGAGCTATGGCTACACCTTC. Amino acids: CASSPTETVGSYGYTF.

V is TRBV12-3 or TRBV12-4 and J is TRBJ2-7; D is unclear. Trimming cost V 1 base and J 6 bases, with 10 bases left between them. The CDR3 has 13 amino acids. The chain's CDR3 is CASSLEAIGEQYF. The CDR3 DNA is TGTGCCAGCAGTTTAGAAGCAATTGGCGAGCAGTACTTC.

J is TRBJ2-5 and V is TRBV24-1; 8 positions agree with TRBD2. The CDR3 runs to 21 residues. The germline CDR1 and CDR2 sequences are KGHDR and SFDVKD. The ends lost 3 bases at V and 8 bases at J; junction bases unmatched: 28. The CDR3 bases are TGTGCCACCAGTGATCCCCGTTGGAGCGGGAGCAACGGTCAACTGGGAGGAACCCAGTACTTC. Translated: CATSDPRWSGSNGQLGGTQYF.

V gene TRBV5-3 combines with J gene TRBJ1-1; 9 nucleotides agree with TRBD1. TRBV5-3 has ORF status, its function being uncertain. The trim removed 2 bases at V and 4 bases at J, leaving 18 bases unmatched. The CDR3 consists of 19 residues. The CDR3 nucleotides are TGTGCCAGAAGCTTCGTACGCCGGGACAGGGAATGCCGCGTCACTGAAGCTTTCTTT. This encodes CARSFVRRDRECRVTEAFF.

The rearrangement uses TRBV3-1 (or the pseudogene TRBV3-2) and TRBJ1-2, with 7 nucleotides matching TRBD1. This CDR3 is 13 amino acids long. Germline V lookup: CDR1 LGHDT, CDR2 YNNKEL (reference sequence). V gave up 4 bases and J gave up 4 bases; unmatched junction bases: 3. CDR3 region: CASSRQGAYGYTF. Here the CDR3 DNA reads TGTGCCAGCAGCCGACAGGGTGCCTATGGCTACACCTTC.

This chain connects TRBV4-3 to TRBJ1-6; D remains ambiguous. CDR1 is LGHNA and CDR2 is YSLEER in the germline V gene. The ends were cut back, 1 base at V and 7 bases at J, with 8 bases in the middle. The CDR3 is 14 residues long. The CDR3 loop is CASSQAGGNSPLHF. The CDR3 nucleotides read TGCGCCAGCAGCCAAGCAGGCGGGAATTCACCCCTCCACTTT.

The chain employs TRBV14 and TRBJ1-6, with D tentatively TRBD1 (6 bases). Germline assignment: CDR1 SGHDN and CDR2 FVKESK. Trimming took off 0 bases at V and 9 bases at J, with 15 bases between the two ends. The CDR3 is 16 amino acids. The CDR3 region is CASSQEWGGGGSPLHF. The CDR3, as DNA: TGTGCCAGCAGCCAAGAATGGGGGGGCGGTGGTTCACCCCTCCACTTT.

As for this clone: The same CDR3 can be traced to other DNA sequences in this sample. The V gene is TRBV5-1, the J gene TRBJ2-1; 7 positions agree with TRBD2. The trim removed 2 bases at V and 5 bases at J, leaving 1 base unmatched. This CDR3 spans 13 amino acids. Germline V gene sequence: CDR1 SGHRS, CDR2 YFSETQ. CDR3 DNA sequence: TGCGCCAGCAGCTTCAGCGGGAACAATGAGCAGTTCTTC. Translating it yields CASSFSGNNEQFF.

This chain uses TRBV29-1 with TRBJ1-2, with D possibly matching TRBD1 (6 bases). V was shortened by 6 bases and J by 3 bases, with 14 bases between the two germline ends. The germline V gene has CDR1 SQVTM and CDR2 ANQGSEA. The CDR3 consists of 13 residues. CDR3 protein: CSVTRGWDYGYTF. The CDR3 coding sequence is TGCAGCGTGACCAGGGGATGGGACTATGGCTACACCTTC.

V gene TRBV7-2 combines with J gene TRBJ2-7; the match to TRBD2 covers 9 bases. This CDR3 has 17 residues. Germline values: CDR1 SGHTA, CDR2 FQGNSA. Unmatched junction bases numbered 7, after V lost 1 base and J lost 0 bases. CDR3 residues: CASSLVFEREVSYEQYF. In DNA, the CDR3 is TGTGCCAGCAGCTTAGTCTTCGAGCGGGAGGTCTCCTACGAGCAGTACTTC.

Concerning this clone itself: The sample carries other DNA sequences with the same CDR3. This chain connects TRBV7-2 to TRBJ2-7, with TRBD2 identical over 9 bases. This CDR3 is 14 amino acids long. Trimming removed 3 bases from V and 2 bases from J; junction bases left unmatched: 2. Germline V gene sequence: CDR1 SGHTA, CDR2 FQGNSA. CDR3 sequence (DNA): TGTGCCAGCAGCTTGACTAGCGGAGCCTACGAGCAGTACTTC. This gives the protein CASSLTSGAYEQYF.

CDR3 coding DNA: TGTGCCAGTAGTGTAAGCGACTGGCGCGGTGAGCAGTACTTC. It specifies CASSVSDWRGEQYF. The chain recombines TRBV19 with TRBJ2-7; D unresolved. CDR1 and CDR2 (germline): LNHDA, SQIVND (reference sequence). Trimming removed 5 bases at V and 7 bases at J, with 18 bases between. This CDR3 is built from 14 residues.

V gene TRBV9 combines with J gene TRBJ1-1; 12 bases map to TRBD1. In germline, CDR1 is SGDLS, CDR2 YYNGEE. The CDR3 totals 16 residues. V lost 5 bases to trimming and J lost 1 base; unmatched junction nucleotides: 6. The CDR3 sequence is CASSFGTGGKNTEAFF. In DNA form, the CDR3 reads TGTGCCAGCAGTTTCGGGACAGGGGGCAAGAACACTGAAGCTTTCTTT.

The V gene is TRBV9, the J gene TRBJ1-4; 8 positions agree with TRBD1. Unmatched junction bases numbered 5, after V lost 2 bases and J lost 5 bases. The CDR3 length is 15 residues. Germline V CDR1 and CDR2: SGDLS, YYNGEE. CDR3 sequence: CASSVSGQGNEKLFF. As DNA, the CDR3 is TGTGCCAGCAGCGTCTCAGGACAGGGAAATGAAAAACTGTTTTTT.

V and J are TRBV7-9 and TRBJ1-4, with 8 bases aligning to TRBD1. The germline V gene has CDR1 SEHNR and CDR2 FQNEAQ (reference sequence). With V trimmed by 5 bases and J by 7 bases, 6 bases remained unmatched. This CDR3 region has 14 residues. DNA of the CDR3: TGTGCCAGCAGCCTAGGACAGGGCGGTGAAAAACTGTTTTTT. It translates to CASSLGQGGEKLFF.

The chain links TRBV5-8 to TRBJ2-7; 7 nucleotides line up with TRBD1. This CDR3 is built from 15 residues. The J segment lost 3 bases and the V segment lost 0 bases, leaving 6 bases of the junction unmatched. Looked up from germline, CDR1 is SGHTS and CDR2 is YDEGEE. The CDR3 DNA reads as TGTGCCAGCAGCTTGGAGGGACAGCCCTTCTACGAGCAGTACTTC. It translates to CASSLEGQPFYEQYF.

This chain's CDR3 is CASSLVRRTDTQYF. The CDR3 bases are TGTGCCAGCAGCTTAGTTAGAAGAACAGATACGCAGTATTTT. The chain recombines TRBV7-2 with TRBJ2-3; no firm D call. Germline V CDR1 and CDR2: SGHTA, FQGNSA. V shed 1 base and J shed 3 bases, with 8 bases lying between them. CDR3 size: 14 residues.

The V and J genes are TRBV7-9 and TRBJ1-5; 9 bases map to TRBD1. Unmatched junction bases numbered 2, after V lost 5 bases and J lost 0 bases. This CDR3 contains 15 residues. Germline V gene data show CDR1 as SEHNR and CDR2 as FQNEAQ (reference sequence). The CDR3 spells CASSMGQGSNQPQHF. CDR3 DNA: TGTGCCAGCAGCATGGGACAGGGTAGCAATCAGCCCCAGCATTTT.

This CDR3 is CASSQACGSLLIIGYEQYF. The CDR3 region has the DNA TGTGCCAGCAGCCAAGCCTGCGGGAGTCTCCTGATTATAGGCTACGAGCAGTACTTC. The chain has TRBV12-1 and TRBJ2-7; the D call in the table, TRBD2, was not verified against the DNA. TRBV12-1 is a documented pseudogene. The CDR3 length is 19 residues.

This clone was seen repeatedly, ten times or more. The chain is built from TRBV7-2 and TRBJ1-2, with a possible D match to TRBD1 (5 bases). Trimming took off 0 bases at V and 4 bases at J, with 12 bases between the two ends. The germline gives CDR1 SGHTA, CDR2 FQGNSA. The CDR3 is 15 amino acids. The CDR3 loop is CASSLAGAGLYGYTF. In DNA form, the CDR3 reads TGTGCCAGCAGCTTAGCGGGCGCGGGGCTCTATGGCTACACCTTC.

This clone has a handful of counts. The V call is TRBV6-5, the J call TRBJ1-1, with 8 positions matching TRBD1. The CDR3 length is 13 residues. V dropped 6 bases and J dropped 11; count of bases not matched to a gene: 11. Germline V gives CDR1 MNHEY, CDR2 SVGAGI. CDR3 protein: CASRVGQAWGAFF. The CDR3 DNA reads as TGTGCCAGCAGAGTGGGACAGGCCTGGGGGGCTTTCTTT.

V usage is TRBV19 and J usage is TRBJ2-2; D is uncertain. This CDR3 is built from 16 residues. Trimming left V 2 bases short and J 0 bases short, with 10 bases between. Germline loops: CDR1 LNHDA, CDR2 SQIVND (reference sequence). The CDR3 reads CASSILADSNTGELFF. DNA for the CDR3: TGTGCCAGTAGTATATTGGCAGATTCGAACACCGGGGAGCTGTTTTTT.

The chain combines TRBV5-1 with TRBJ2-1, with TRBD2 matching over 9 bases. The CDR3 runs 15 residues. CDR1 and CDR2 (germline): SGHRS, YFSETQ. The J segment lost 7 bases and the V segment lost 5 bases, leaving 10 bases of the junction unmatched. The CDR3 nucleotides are TGCGCCAGCAGAATAGCGGGAGAGAGGACGAATGAGCAGTTCTTC. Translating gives CASRIAGERTNEQFF. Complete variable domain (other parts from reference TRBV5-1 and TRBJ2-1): KAGVTQTPRYLIKTRGQQVTLSCSPISGHRSVSWYQQTPGQGLQFLFEYFSETQRNKGNFPGRFSGRQFSNSRSEMNVSTLELGDSALYLCASRIAGERTNEQFFGPGTRLTVL.